These 9 T cell receptor beta chains were sequenced from one sample in a study of blood T cells in healthy people across ages. Then a second PCR, running roughly 7 to 12 cycles, was carried out with a sample-barcoded 5' primer and a J-beta primer mix. A single record per CDR3 protein comes from TCRdb applying MiXCR to the 5' RACE reads. The sample consists of around 820,000 distinct CDR3 sequences, 20% to 25% of them appearing once. The same data also contributed to another study, on T cells of mothers and their children.

Sequencing was performed on blood. The receptors originated from a boy aged 5-17 years in good health.

V and J are TRBV20-1 and TRBJ2-5; possibly TRBD2 for D (6 bases). CDR3 length equals 14 residues. The germline V gene has CDR1 DFQATT and CDR2 SNEGSKA (reference sequence). V dropped 1 base and J dropped 2 bases, with 11 bases sitting between them. This CDR3 is CSARAFSGQETQYF. The CDR3 nucleotides are TGCAGTGCTAGAGCCTTTAGCGGTCAAGAGACCCAGTACTTC.

The rearrangement links TRBV28 to TRBJ2-6; tentative D call: TRBD2 (6 bases). The CDR3 has 15 amino acids. The V and J ends lost 8 bases and 0 bases respectively, with 11 bases between them. The germline CDR1 and CDR2 sequences are MDHEN and SYDVKM. This chain's CDR3 is CASGGVFSGANVLTF. The CDR3 nucleotides are TGTGCCAGCGGAGGGGTTTTCTCTGGGGCCAACGTCCTGACTTTC. Combining the CDR3 with reference TRBV28 and TRBJ2-6 gives the whole variable domain DVKVTQSSRYLVKRTGEKVFLECVQDMDHENMFWYRQDPGLGLRLIYFSYDVKMKEKGDIPEGYSVSREKKERFSLILESASTNQTSMYLCASGGVFSGANVLTFGAGSRLTVL.

The CDR3 bases are TGTGCCAGCAGCTCGTTACAGGGGTCTCAGAACACTGAAGCTTTCTTT. Protein: CASSSLQGSQNTEAFF. This sequence joins TRBV5-5 and TRBJ1-1; 7 positions agree with TRBD1. Germline CDR1 SGHKS, CDR2 YYEKEE (reference sequence). J gave up 1 base and V 3 bases, and 9 bases lay outside the gene matches. The CDR3 extends over 16 amino acids.

About this clonotype: This could be a read error, since a much larger clone is one nucleotide away. The CDR3 sequence is CAGSAGQGYEQYF. In DNA, the CDR3 is TGTGCCGGCAGTGCTGGACAGGGATACGAGCAGTACTTC. The rearrangement joins TRBV2 to TRBJ2-7; the match to TRBD1 covers 8 bases. The CDR3 has 13 residues. CDR1 SNHLY and CDR2 FYNNEI come from the germline V gene.

There are a few counts of this clonotype. This chain joins TRBV11-2 and TRBJ2-4; no firm D call. Trimming removed 5 bases from V and 1 base from J, with 9 bases in between. CDR1 and CDR2 (germline): SGHAT, FQNNGV. This CDR3 is 14 amino acids long. The CDR3 DNA reads TGTGCCAGCAGCCAGACTCTGGCCAAAAACATTCAGTACTTC. This sequence encodes CASSQTLAKNIQYF.

The CDR3 nucleotides are TGTGCCACCAGTGGTACCGGGACAGGTCTCGGAGGTGAGCAGTTCTTC. Protein: CATSGTGTGLGGEQFF. J is TRBJ2-5 and V is TRBV24-1; 8 positions agree with TRBD1. TRBJ2-1 explains the end of the DNA better; the J call may be wrong. From germline, CDR1 is KGHDR and CDR2 SFDVKD. This CDR3 spans 16 amino acids.

This clonotype was seen only a few times. J is TRBJ2-3 and V is TRBV20-1; D not certain. The ends were cut back, 2 bases at V and 0 bases at J, with 6 bases in the middle. Germline CDR1 and CDR2: DFQATT and SNEGSKA (reference sequence). The CDR3 length is 13 residues. CDR3 coding DNA: TGCAGTGCTAGACAGTCTAGCACAGATACGCAGTATTTT. The encoded protein is CSARQSSTDTQYF.

This clonotype appeared a few times. The chain carries TRBV29-1 and TRBJ2-5; possible D gene TRBD2, 5 bases. The J call is in doubt because the DNA end fits TRBJ2-7 better. The germline CDR1 and CDR2 sequences are SQVTM and ANQGSEA. The CDR3 runs 14 residues. The CDR3 sequence is CSVEGPSGSYEQYF. CDR3 DNA sequence: TGCAGCGTTGAGGGTCCGAGCGGTTCCTACGAGCAGTACTTC.

This clonotype has ten or more counts. The gene calls are TRBV25-1 and TRBJ2-5; possible D gene TRBD1, 6 bases. CDR3 length: 15 residues. Germline values: CDR1 MGHDK, CDR2 SYGVNS. V was cut by 4 bases and J by 1 base, with 13 bases left in between. The CDR3, as DNA: TGTGCCAGCAGTGCCTCCCAGGGGTTCCAAGAGACCCAGTACTTC. This codes for CASSASQGFQETQYF.